One T cell receptor (beta chain) is described in this entry. The antigen remains unidentified. This sample is part of a study of long-term antiretroviral therapy in people with HIV. Overall study results and limits: Narrower CDR3 length ranges marked HIV repertoires relative to controls.

Survey-level immunoSEQ v3.0 assays were run. Target depth was 40,000-50,000 T-cell genomes per sample. Sequencing used immunoSEQ multiplex PCR; TCRdb keeps in-frame clones, though not all of them. The sample contains 20,000 to 30,000 clones, around 84% of which appear only once. Specimens retained about 0.95-11 million cryopreserved PBMC preceding DNA extraction. This CDR3 has 13 residues. With 4 bases clipped from V and 2 bases from J, the junction kept 2 bases outside the gene matches. CDR1 and CDR2 (germline): MDHEN, SYDVKM. The sample here was unsorted PBMCs, taken 4.4 years after starting antiretroviral therapy. The origin of this receptor is a young man with HIV. The chain joins TRBV28 to TRBJ2-7, with 7 bases that match TRBD2. The CDR3, as DNA: TGTGCCAGCAGTTGGGGGAGGGCCTACGAGCAGTACTTC. It translates to CASSWGRAYEQYF.